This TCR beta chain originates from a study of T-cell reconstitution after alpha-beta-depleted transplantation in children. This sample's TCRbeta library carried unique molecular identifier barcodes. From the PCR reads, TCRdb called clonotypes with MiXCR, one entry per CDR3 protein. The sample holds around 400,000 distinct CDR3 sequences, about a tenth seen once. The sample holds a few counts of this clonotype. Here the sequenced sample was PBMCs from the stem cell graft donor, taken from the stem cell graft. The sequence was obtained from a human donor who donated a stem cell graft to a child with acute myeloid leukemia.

CDR3 sequence (DNA): TGTGCCAGCAGCCCCGGACGCCCGTATGAAAAACTGTTTTTT. Translated, it gives CASSPGRPYEKLFF. V is TRBV5-4 and J is TRBJ1-4; no definite D call. CDR1 is SGHNT and CDR2 is YYREEE in the germline V gene (reference sequence). Trimming stripped 4 bases from V and 6 bases from J, with 13 bases between. The CDR3 sequence is 14 residues long.